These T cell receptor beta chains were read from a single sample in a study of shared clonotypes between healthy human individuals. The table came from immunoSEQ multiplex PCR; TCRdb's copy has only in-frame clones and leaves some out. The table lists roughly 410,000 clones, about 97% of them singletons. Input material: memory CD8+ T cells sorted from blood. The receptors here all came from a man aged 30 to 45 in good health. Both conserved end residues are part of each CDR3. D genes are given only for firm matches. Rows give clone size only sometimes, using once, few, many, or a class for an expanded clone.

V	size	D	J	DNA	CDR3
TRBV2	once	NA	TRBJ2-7	TGTGCCAGCAGTGTACTAGCCCCATCCTACGAGCAGTACTTC	CASSVLAPSYEQYF
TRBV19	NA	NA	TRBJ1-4	TGTGCCAGTAGTATAATGTACACGAATGAAAAACTGTTTTTT	CASSIMYTNEKLFF
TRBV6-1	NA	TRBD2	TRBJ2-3	TGTGCCAGCAGTGAACGGTCTAGCGGGAGCCCAGATACGCAGTATTTT	CASSERSSGSPDTQYF
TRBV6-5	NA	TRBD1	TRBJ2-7	TGTGCCAGCAGTAGGGGGCAGGGGACCTACGAGCAGTACTTC	CASSRGQGTYEQYF
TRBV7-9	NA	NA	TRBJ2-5	TGTGCCAGCAGCTCCACGAAGGGAGGGGGTCAAGAGACCCAGTACTTC	CASSSTKGGGQETQYF
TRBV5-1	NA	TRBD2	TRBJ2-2	TGCGCCAGCAGCTGGTCAGCGGGAGGTGCCGGGGAGCTGTTTTTT	CASSWSAGGAGELFF
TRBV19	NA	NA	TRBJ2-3	TGTGCCAGTAAAGGAGTGGCAGGGGTAACAGATACGCAGTATTTT	CASKGVAGVTDTQYF
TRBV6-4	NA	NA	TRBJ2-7	TGTGCCAGCACCCTGTGGGATACCTTGGGACTCAAGCAGGCCTACGAGCAGTACTTC	CASTLWDTLGLKQAYEQYF
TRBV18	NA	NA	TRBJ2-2	TGTGCCAGCTCACCTACGGGGGAGCTGTTTTTT	CASSPTGELFF
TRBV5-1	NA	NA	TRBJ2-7	TGCGCCAGCAGCTTGCTGCGTGTGGGCGAGCAGTACTTC	CASSLLRVGEQYF
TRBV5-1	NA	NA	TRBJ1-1	TGCGCCAGCAGCTTCTCACAAGGGGGTAACACTGAAGCTTTCTTT	CASSFSQGGNTEAFF
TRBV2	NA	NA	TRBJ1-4	TGTGCCAGCAAGGTGGTATGGGTCAATGAAAAACTGTTTTTT	CASKVVWVNEKLFF
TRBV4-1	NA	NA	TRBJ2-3	TGCGCCAGCAGCCACCTATCAGATACGCAGTATTTT	CASSHLSDTQYF
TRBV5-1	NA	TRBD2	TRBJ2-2	TGCGCCAGCAGCTTGAGGCTAGCGGACACCGGGGAGCTGTTTTTT	CASSLRLADTGELFF
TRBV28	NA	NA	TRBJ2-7	TGTGCCAGTGGCGGATTAGGCTACGAGCAGTACTTC	CASGGLGYEQYF
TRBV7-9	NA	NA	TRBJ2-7	TGTGCCAGCACGCAAGCCGCGAGATCCTACGAGCAGTACTTC	CASTQAARSYEQYF
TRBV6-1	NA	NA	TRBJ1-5	TGTGCCAGCAGGTTCACTGGTCAGCCCCAGCATTTT	CASRFTGQPQHF
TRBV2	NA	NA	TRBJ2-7	TGTGCCAGCAGTGAATCAGGGTCCTACGAGCAGTACTTC	CASSESGSYEQYF
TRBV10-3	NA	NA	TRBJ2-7	TGTGCCATCAGTGAATTATACGAGCAGTACTTC	CAISELYEQYF
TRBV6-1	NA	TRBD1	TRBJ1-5	TGTGCCAGCAGTCCTACAGGGGTGAGCAATCAGCCCCAGCATTTT	CASSPTGVSNQPQHF
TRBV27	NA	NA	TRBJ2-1	TGTGCCAGCAGGCAGACATCCTACAATGAGCAGTTCTTC	CASRQTSYNEQFF
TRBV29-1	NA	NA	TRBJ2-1	TGCAGCGTTGACATAGCTAGCATTCACAATGAGCAGTTCTTC	CSVDIASIHNEQFF
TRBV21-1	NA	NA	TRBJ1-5	TGTGCCAGCAGCGATTTCGATCAGCCCCAGCATTTT	CASSDFDQPQHF
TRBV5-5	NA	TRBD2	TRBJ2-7	TGTGCCAGCAGACAGGGACTAGCGGGTGGCTACGAGCAGTACTTC	CASRQGLAGGYEQYF
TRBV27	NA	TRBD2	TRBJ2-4	TGTGCCAGCAGTCCCCGGAGCGGGACGGCCAAAAACATTCAGTACTTC	CASSPRSGTAKNIQYF